The rows below give T cell receptor beta chains drawn from one sample of a study of long-term antiretroviral therapy in people with HIV. Repertoires were generated with immunoSEQ multiplex PCR, while TCRdb's copy carries only in-frame clones and drops some. The sample contains under 25,000 clones, around nine tenths of which appear only once. This specimen consisted of unsorted PBMCs, obtained 0.5 years after starting antiretroviral therapy. These receptors were collected from a man aged 40-49 years with HIV. The CDR3 runs from the conserved cysteine through the conserved F or W. The D gene is left open where the match is weak. Clone size, where shown, is once, few, many, or a class for clones that have expanded.

j_gene,d_gene,abundance,v_gene,CDR3aa,CDR3nt
TRBJ2-7,-,-,TRBV6-6,CASNSPGTSYEQYF,TGTGCCAGCAACAGTCCGGGAACCTCCTACGAGCAGTACTTC
TRBJ2-7,TRBD2,once,TRBV7-3,CASSSGTTSGRAFDTYEQYF,TGTGCCAGCAGCTCTGGAACGACTAGCGGGAGGGCCTTTGATACCTACGAGCAGTACTTC
TRBJ2-7,-,few,TRBV7-2,CASSLVGISGATRLYEQYF,TGTGCCAGCAGCTTAGTCGGAATCTCGGGAGCTACGCGGCTATACGAGCAGTACTTC
TRBJ1-2,TRBD1,-,TRBV5-4,CASSLDLDRYYGYTF,TGTGCCAGCAGCTTGGATCTGGACAGGTACTATGGCTACACCTTC
TRBJ2-6,TRBD2,once,TRBV28,CASSLGGSGANVLTF,TGTGCCAGCAGTTTGGGGGGGTCTGGGGCCAACGTCCTGACTTTC
TRBJ2-3,TRBD1,-,TRBV5-4,CASSMRDREITDTQYF,TGTGCCAGCAGCATGAGGGACAGGGAAATCACAGATACGCAGTATTTT
TRBJ2-5,TRBD2,-,TRBV4-1,CASSQDRGTSVETQYF,TGCGCCAGCAGCCAAGATCGCGGGACTAGTGTGGAGACCCAGTACTTC
TRBJ1-5,-,-,TRBV27,CASSPQGIIQPQHF,TGTGCCAGCAGTCCACAGGGAATAATACAGCCCCAGCATTTT
TRBJ1-2,-,-,TRBV4-1,CASSQDTGGHYGYTF,TGCGCCAGCAGCCAAGATACGGGGGGGCACTATGGCTACACCTTC
TRBJ2-2,-,once,TRBV7-9,CASSSSGQHTGELFF,TGTGCCAGCAGCTCGTCCGGACAGCACACCGGGGAGCTGTTTTTT
TRBJ2-7,-,-,TRBV10-3,CAISESRGYEQYF,TGTGCCATCAGTGAGTCGCGGGGCTACGAGCAGTACTTC
TRBJ2-7,-,-,TRBV7-9,CASSLLGDEQYF,TGTGCCAGCAGCTTATTAGGGGACGAGCAGTACTTC
TRBJ1-1,-,-,TRBV15,CATSRGDTEAFF,TGTGCCACCAGCAGAGGTGACACTGAAGCTTTCTTT
TRBJ1-4,-,-,TRBV2,CASTQPLAGARTNEKLFF,TGTGCCAGCACTCAACCGTTGGCAGGGGCGCGGACTAATGAAAAACTGTTTTTT
TRBJ2-5,-,-,TRBV25-1,CASSASDGQETQYF,TGTGCCAGCAGTGCCTCCGATGGACAAGAGACCCAGTACTTC
TRBJ2-1,TRBD2,-,TRBV7-9,CASSWSGSSYNEQFF,TGTGCCAGCAGCTGGAGCGGGAGCTCCTACAATGAGCAGTTCTTC
TRBJ2-7,-,-,TRBV7-9,CASSPGTGPGGYEQYF,TGTGCCAGCAGCCCGGGTACGGGCCCTGGCGGTTACGAGCAGTACTTC
TRBJ2-7,TRBD2,hyperexpanded,TRBV10-2,CASSESVGGSLYEQYF,TGCGCCAGCAGTGAGTCGGTCGGCGGGAGTTTATACGAGCAGTACTTC
TRBJ1-1,-,-,TRBV28,CAIPDTSNTEAFF,TGTGCCATCCCGGACACGTCTAACACTGAAGCTTTCTTT
TRBJ1-5,-,-,TRBV28,CASISGGNQPQHF,TGTGCCAGCATCTCAGGGGGCAATCAGCCCCAGCATTTT
TRBJ1-2,-,-,TRBV14,CASSRQQLYGYTF,TGTGCCAGCAGCCGTCAACAGCTCTATGGCTACACCTTC
TRBJ2-1,-,-,TRBV27,CASSRPSGRDNEQFF,TGTGCCAGCAGTCGTCCTAGTGGCAGGGACAATGAGCAGTTCTTC
TRBJ2-7,-,-,TRBV2,CASTGDSQPYEQYF,TGTGCCAGTACTGGGGACTCTCAACCCTACGAGCAGTACTTC
TRBJ2-2,TRBD2,-,TRBV11-2,CASSFARASGREGTGELFF,TGTGCCAGCAGCTTCGCGAGGGCTAGCGGGAGGGAGGGGACCGGGGAGCTGTTTTTT
TRBJ2-5,-,-,TRBV5-4,CASSYGGDETQYF,TGTGCCAGCAGCTACGGGGGCGACGAGACCCAGTACTTC
TRBJ2-7,-,-,TRBV5-1,CASSLGVGGSSYEQYF,TGCGCCAGCAGCTTGGGAGTGGGGGGTAGCTCCTACGAGCAGTACTTC
TRBJ1-1,TRBD1,-,TRBV7-9,CASSLGQHGNTEAFF,TGTGCCAGCAGCTTGGGACAGCACGGAAACACTGAAGCTTTCTTT
TRBJ2-7,TRBD1,-,TRBV9,CASSPRDSFYEQYF,TGTGCCAGCAGCCCACGGGACAGCTTCTACGAGCAGTACTTC
TRBJ2-1,TRBD2,-,TRBV25-1,CASRTSGGRNEQFF,TGTGCCAGCAGGACTAGCGGGGGAAGAAATGAGCAGTTCTTC
TRBJ1-2,-,-,TRBV7-9,CASSFRDGYTF,TGTGCCAGCAGCTTCAGGGACGGCTACACCTTC
TRBJ1-3,-,-,TRBV18,CASSRGSGNTIYF,TGTGCCAGCTCCCGGGGGTCAGGAAACACCATATATTTT
TRBJ1-1,-,once,TRBV28,CAGMTRSTTKYTEAFF,TGTGCCGGGATGACACGGTCCACAACTAAGTACACTGAAGCTTTCTTT
TRBJ2-3,-,-,TRBV4-3,CASSRGGKADTQYF,TGCGCCAGCAGCCGGGGCGGGAAAGCAGATACGCAGTATTTT
TRBJ2-1,-,few,TRBV6-5,CASSYNLYNEQFF,TGTGCCAGCAGTTACAACCTGTACAATGAGCAGTTCTTC
TRBJ2-6,-,-,TRBV19,CASSISQAGSGANVLTF,TGTGCCAGTAGTATTTCACAGGCCGGCTCTGGGGCCAACGTCCTGACTTTC
TRBJ2-7,-,-,TRBV19,CASSPLPDRPSYEQYF,TGTGCCAGTAGTCCCCTCCCCGACAGGCCATCCTACGAGCAGTACTTC
TRBJ2-3,-,-,TRBV6-5,CASSSGLFYGDTQYF,TGTGCCAGCAGTTCGGGACTTTTTTATGGGGATACGCAGTATTTT
TRBJ1-5,TRBD1,-,TRBV7-9,CASSPMRGGRNQPQHF,TGTGCCAGCAGCCCCATGCGAGGGGGCCGCAATCAGCCCCAGCATTTT
TRBJ1-2,-,-,TRBV6-5,CASRPLQGTWNGYTF,TGTGCCAGCAGACCACTTCAGGGGACTTGGAATGGCTACACCTTC
TRBJ2-7,-,-,TRBV4-3,CASSQTLLVPEQYF,TGCGCCAGCAGCCAAACCCTACTTGTACCCGAGCAGTACTTC
TRBJ2-7,-,-,TRBV7-2,CASSPTGSFYEQYF,TGTGCCAGCAGCCCCACCGGGAGCTTCTACGAGCAGTACTTC
TRBJ2-5,TRBD2,once,TRBV13,CASRYGLAETQYF,TGTGCCAGCAGGTATGGACTAGCTGAGACCCAGTACTTC
TRBJ1-6,-,-,TRBV21-1,CASITETGQGNSPLHF,TGTGCCAGCATCACAGAGACAGGCCAGGGTAATTCACCCCTCCACTTT
TRBJ2-1,TRBD2,-,TRBV5-4,CASSVGRETYNEQFF,TGTGCCAGCAGCGTGGGGCGGGAGACCTACAATGAGCAGTTCTTC
TRBJ1-2,-,-,TRBV7-9,CASTHAEYGYTF,TGTGCCAGCACCCACGCCGAATATGGCTACACCTTC
TRBJ1-2,-,-,TRBV7-9,CASSVGDQAYGYTF,TGTGCCAGCAGCGTCGGGGATCAGGCATATGGCTACACCTTC
TRBJ2-3,-,-,TRBV19,CASSDTRTDTQYF,TGTGCCAGTAGCGACACCCGCACAGATACGCAGTATTTT
TRBJ2-3,TRBD1,-,TRBV25-1,CASTESRGPDTQYF,TGTGCCAGCACTGAATCTAGGGGGCCAGATACGCAGTATTTT
TRBJ1-5,TRBD1,-,TRBV18,CASSATTGTGGSNQPQHF,TGTGCCAGCTCCGCCACTACCGGGACAGGGGGGAGCAATCAGCCCCAGCATTTT
TRBJ2-3,TRBD2,-,TRBV6-5,CASSQAGAFTDTQYF,TGTGCCAGCAGCCAAGCGGGGGCCTTCACAGATACGCAGTATTTT
TRBJ2-1,TRBD2,-,TRBV9,CASSVQGTSNYNEQFF,TGTGCCAGCAGCGTACAGGGGACTAGTAACTACAATGAGCAGTTCTTC
TRBJ2-7,-,-,TRBV5-7,CASLVVRTVLREQYF,TGTGCCAGCCTCGTGGTTCGGACAGTCCTACGAGAACAGTACTTC
TRBJ1-6,-,once,TRBV27,CASSPGTEPNSPLHF,TGTGCCAGCAGTCCAGGGACGGAACCTAATTCACCCCTCCACTTT
TRBJ2-7,TRBD1,-,TRBV7-8,CASSLGQGIGEQYF,TGTGCCAGCAGCTTGGGACAGGGAATCGGCGAGCAGTACTTC
TRBJ2-1,-,-,TRBV5-1,CASSLEIGVEEYYNEQFF,TGCGCCAGCAGCTTGGAGATCGGGGTGGAGGAATACTACAATGAGCAGTTCTTC
TRBJ1-5,-,-,TRBV10-2,CASRPPLLQPQHF,TGCGCCAGCCGCCCCCCACTTCTTCAGCCCCAGCATTTT
TRBJ1-3,-,-,TRBV7-9,CASSLGGNTIYF,TGTGCCAGCAGCTTAGGGGGAAACACCATATATTTT
TRBJ2-7,-,-,TRBV7-2,CASSLGTDSSYEQYF,TGTGCCAGCAGCCTCGGGACGGATAGCTCCTACGAGCAGTACTTC
TRBJ2-5,TRBD2,-,TRBV5-6,CASSQAGGIQETQYF,TGTGCCAGCAGCCAAGCGGGGGGTATCCAAGAGACCCAGTACTTC